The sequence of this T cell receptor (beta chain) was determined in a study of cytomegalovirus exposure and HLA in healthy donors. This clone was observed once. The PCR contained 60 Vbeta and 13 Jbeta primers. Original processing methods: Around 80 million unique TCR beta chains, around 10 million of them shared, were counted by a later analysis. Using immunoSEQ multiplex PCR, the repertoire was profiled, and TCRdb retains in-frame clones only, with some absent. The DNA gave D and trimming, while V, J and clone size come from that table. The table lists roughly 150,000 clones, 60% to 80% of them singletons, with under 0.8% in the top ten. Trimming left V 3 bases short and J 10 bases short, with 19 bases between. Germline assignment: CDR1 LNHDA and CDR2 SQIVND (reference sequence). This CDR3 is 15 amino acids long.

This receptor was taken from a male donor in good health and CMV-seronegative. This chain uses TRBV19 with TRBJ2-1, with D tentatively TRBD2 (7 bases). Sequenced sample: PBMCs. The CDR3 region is CASSMNQGRGKEQFF. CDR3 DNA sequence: TGTGCCAGTAGTATGAATCAGGGGAGGGGCAAGGAGCAGTTCTTC.